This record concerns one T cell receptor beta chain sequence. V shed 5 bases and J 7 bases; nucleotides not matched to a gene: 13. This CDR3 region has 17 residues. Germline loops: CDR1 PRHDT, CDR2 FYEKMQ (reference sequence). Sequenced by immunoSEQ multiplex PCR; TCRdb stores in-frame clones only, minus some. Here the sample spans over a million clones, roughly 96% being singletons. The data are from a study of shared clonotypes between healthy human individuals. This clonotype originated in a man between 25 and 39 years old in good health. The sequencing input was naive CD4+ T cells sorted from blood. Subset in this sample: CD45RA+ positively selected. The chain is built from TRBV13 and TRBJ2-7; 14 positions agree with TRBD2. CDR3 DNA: TGTGCCAGCAGCCCTGGGACTAGCGGGAGCCCCCTGAGGGAGCAGTACTTC. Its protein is CASSPGTSGSPLREQYF.